This passage covers 13 T cell receptor beta chains from one sample sequenced in a study of cytomegalovirus exposure and HLA in healthy donors. In the PCR, 60 Vbeta and 13 Jbeta primers were used. The data were produced by immunoSEQ multiplex PCR, yet TCRdb's version contains in-frame clones alone and is incomplete. The sample lists 90,000 to 110,000 clones; under 85% were seen once. Specimen: PBMCs. These receptor sequences come from a man in his late teens or twenties in good health and CMV-seronegative.

This clone was seen just once. The chain joins TRBV7-9 to TRBJ1-5, with D possibly being TRBD1 (5 bases). This CDR3 spans 15 amino acids. V was trimmed by 5 bases and J by 7 bases, leaving 18 bases between them. CDR1 and CDR2 from the germline V gene are SEHNR and FQNEAQ (reference sequence). DNA of the CDR3: TGTGCCAGCAGCCAAGGCGGGGGTGTAGGACAGCCCCAGCATTTT. Its protein product is CASSQGGGVGQPQHF.

The chain carries TRBV4-3 and TRBJ1-1; 8 nucleotides match TRBD1. Germline V gene lookup returns CDR1 LGHNA and CDR2 YSLEER. This CDR3 has 16 amino acids. J lost 0 bases, V lost 3 bases, and 6 bases had no gene match. The CDR3 DNA sequence: TGCGCCAGCAGCCATATTGACAGGGGACTGAACACTGAAGCTTTCTTT. Translation: CASSHIDRGLNTEAFF.

The chain has TRBV19 and TRBJ1-3; D is unresolved. Looked up from germline, CDR1 is LNHDA and CDR2 is SQIVND (reference sequence). Deletions cut 7 bases from V and 0 bases from J, with 10 bases between. This CDR3 is 14 amino acids long. In DNA form, the CDR3 reads TGTGCCAGTACCACCCCGAGCTCTGGAAACACCATATATTTT. Translating it yields CASTTPSSGNTIYF.

The rearrangement joins TRBV6-1 to TRBJ1-5; 8 bases align to TRBD1. The CDR3 runs 13 residues. Per germline, CDR1 MNHNS and CDR2 SASEGT. Unmatched junction bases numbered 10, after V lost 7 bases and J lost 11 bases. In nucleotides, the CDR3 is TGTGCCAGCAACCTGGACAGGGCGACAGCCCAGCATTTT. It codes for CASNLDRATAQHF.

This clone was detected a few times. The chain employs TRBV2 and TRBJ2-1; 8 nucleotides agree with TRBD2. Germline lookup yields CDR1 SNHLY and CDR2 FYNNEI. CDR3 length: 15 amino acids. With 5 bases clipped from V and 4 bases from J, the junction kept 7 bases outside the gene matches. CDR3 coding DNA: TGTGCCAGCAGTAAAACTAGCGGCTTATACAATGAGCAGTTCTTC. Its translation is CASSKTSGLYNEQFF.

The J gene is TRBJ1-2, the V gene TRBV2; D is perhaps TRBD1 (5 bases). V was trimmed by 9 bases and J by 3 bases, leaving 20 bases between them. Germline loops: CDR1 SNHLY, CDR2 FYNNEI. This CDR3 is built from 15 residues. The CDR3 DNA reads TGTGCCAGTAAAAACACGTACAGGAGGGACTATGGCTACACCTTC. Protein product: CASKNTYRRDYGYTF.

The chain joins TRBV25-1 to TRBJ1-1, with 7 bases fitting TRBD1. Unmatched junction bases numbered 1, after V lost 5 bases and J lost 1 base. The CDR3 contains 13 residues. Germline V gene data show CDR1 as MGHDK and CDR2 as SYGVNS. This chain's CDR3 is CASSWTGNTEAFF. The CDR3 DNA sequence: TGTGCCAGCAGTTGGACAGGGAACACTGAAGCTTTCTTT.

The rearrangement uses TRBV7-7 and TRBJ2-1, with 13 nucleotides matching TRBD2. V trimming: 5 bases; J trimming: 6 bases; junction bases outside the gene matches: 4. The CDR3 is made up of 15 amino acids. The germline V gene has CDR1 SSHAT and CDR2 FNYEAQ (reference sequence). CDR3 bases: TGTGCCAGCAGCCTCGGACTAGCGGGAGTCAATGAGCAGTTCTTC. This translates into CASSLGLAGVNEQFF.

This clone was observed a few times. The V gene is TRBV4-3, the J gene TRBJ2-7; D possibly corresponds to TRBD2 (6 bases). This CDR3 is built from 15 residues. The V gene lost 0 bases and the J gene lost 2 bases, with 11 bases spanning the gap. From germline, CDR1 is LGHNA and CDR2 YSLEER. CDR3 in DNA: TGCGCCAGCAGCCAAGATGCGGGATTTACCTACGAGCAGTACTTC. Protein: CASSQDAGFTYEQYF.

The chain has TRBV6-5 and TRBJ2-7, with 10 bases aligning to TRBD2. V shed 0 bases, J shed 4 bases, and the junction held 3 bases outside the gene matches. Germline V gives CDR1 MNHEY, CDR2 SVGAGI. The CDR3 has 15 amino acids. DNA of the CDR3: TGTGCCAGCAGTTACTCGGGGACTAGCGATTACGAGCAGTACTTC. It is translated as CASSYSGTSDYEQYF.

V usage is TRBV6-5 and J usage is TRBJ1-1; a weak D match, TRBD1 (6 bases). Trimming shortened V by 2 bases and J by 2 bases, and 15 bases separated the two germline ends. This CDR3 spans 16 amino acids. Per the germline V gene, CDR1 is MNHEY and CDR2 is SVGAGI. The CDR3: CASSYGRTVKNTEAFF. The DNA for the CDR3 is TGTGCCAGCAGTTACGGTCGGACAGTCAAAAACACTGAAGCTTTCTTT.

The rearrangement joins TRBV9 to TRBJ2-2; 12 nucleotides align to TRBD2. This CDR3 has 16 amino acids. Germline V gene lookup returns CDR1 SGDLS and CDR2 YYNGEE. The ends lost 4 bases at V and 7 bases at J; junction bases unmatched: 8. CDR3 nucleotides: TGTGCCAGCAGCCCGAGACTAGCGGGAGTAGGCGGGGAGCTGTTTTTT. This gives the protein CASSPRLAGVGGELFF.

The chain recombines TRBV6-5 with TRBJ2-5; 8 bases agree with TRBD2. This CDR3 spans 14 amino acids. V gave up 2 bases and J gave up 2 bases; unmatched junction bases: 1. Germline V gives CDR1 MNHEY, CDR2 SVGAGI. The CDR3 region is CASSYGTSQETQYF. CDR3 in DNA: TGTGCCAGCAGTTACGGGACTAGTCAAGAGACCCAGTACTTC.